The sample holds many counts of the clone carrying this TCR beta chain. Its antigen is undetermined. This entry belongs to a study of T-cell reconstitution after alpha-beta-depleted transplantation in children. Losses at the gene ends were 0 bases for V and 5 bases for J; bases not matched to a gene: 5. In germline, CDR1 is SGHDT, CDR2 YYEEEE. The CDR3 totals 15 residues. During its preparation, the TCRbeta library received unique molecular identifiers. Each CDR3 protein gets one entry after TCRdb re-called the PCR reads with MiXCR. The profile covers approximately 490,000 distinct CDR3 sequences, with about 10% appearing a single time and about 2% taken by the ten largest. General study points: In some patients, recipient T cells and intrathymic progenitors surviving conditioning explained high day-60 diversity. Fresh T-cell production supplied most of the T-cell counts and diversity seen one year after transplant. After transplant, at about two months, alpha-beta T cells were reportedly derived from several hundred expanded graft clones.

The source material was PBMCs, sampled before TCRalphabeta/CD19-depleted stem cell transplant. V usage is TRBV5-6 and J usage is TRBJ2-3, with 8 bases identical to TRBD2. The receptor was isolated from a child between 2 and 9 years old with inherited bone marrow failure, due to receive a stem cell transplant. The DNA of the CDR3 is TGTGCCAGCAGCTTGGACGGGAGGGCGATAGATACGCAGTATTTT. It yields the protein CASSLDGRAIDTQYF.